One sample yielded the 29 T cell receptor beta chains listed below, sequenced in a study of a mutant IDH1 vaccine in newly diagnosed glioma. Only in-frame clones appear in the TCRdb table, and some are missing; sequencing was by immunoSEQ multiplex PCR. The sample consists of approximately 60,000 clones, approximately 90% of them appearing once. These receptors' antigens are unknown. The sample's time point: week 5, during vaccination. A 20-mer mutant IDH1 peptide at 300 ug was injected subcutaneously with topical imiquimod. The sample in question was PBMCs, obtained from a glioma patient whose treatment included an IDH1 peptide vaccine. These TCRs come from a middle-aged woman with glioma.

V and J are TRBV7-6 and TRBJ2-3; 12 nucleotides agree with TRBD2. CDR1 and CDR2 from the germline V gene are SGHVS and FNYEAQ. The V segment lost 4 bases and the J segment 11 bases; nucleotides outside the gene matches: 1. This CDR3 is built from 12 residues. In nucleotides, the CDR3 is TGTGCCAGCAGCTCGGGACTAGCGGGGCAGTATTTT. Residues: CASSSGLAGQYF.

CDR3: CASMRGSGEQYF. For the CDR3, the DNA is TGTGCCAGCATGCGCGGGAGCGGCGAGCAGTACTTC. The rearrangement links TRBV28 to TRBJ2-7, with TRBD2 identical over 7 bases. Germline V gives CDR1 MDHEN, CDR2 SYDVKM. The CDR3 consists of 12 residues. Unmatched junction bases numbered 6, after V lost 7 bases and J lost 6 bases.

The chain employs TRBV27 and TRBJ2-7; D is undetermined. The length of the CDR3 is 10 residues. Germline V lookup: CDR1 MNHEY, CDR2 SMNVEV (reference sequence). The ends were cut back, 8 bases at V and 6 bases at J, with 8 bases in the middle. The CDR3: CASGQVEQYF. CDR3 DNA sequence: TGTGCCAGCGGGCAGGTCGAGCAGTACTTC.

The chain uses TRBV7-9 and TRBJ2-7, with TRBD1 matching 9 bases. The CDR3 spans 15 residues. With V trimmed by 5 bases and J by 0 bases, 5 bases remained unmatched. Looked up from germline, CDR1 is SEHNR and CDR2 is FQNEAQ (reference sequence). CDR3 DNA: TGTGCCAGCAGCCCTGGACAGGGGAGCTCCTACGAGCAGTACTTC. This gives the protein CASSPGQGSSYEQYF.

This chain uses TRBV4-3 with TRBJ2-3; the D is unclear. Trimming left V 0 bases short and J 0 bases short, with 10 bases between. CDR3 length equals 16 residues. Germline values: CDR1 LGHNA, CDR2 YSLEER. The CDR3 coding sequence is TGCGCCAGCAGCCAAGATCGGGTAGGGAGCACAGATACGCAGTATTTT. Residues: CASSQDRVGSTDTQYF.

The rearrangement uses TRBV6-1 and TRBJ2-7, with TRBD1 matching over 9 bases. With V trimmed by 2 bases and J by 6 bases, 8 bases remained unmatched. There are 15 residues in the CDR3. Germline CDR1 reads MNHNS; CDR2 reads SASEGT. The CDR3 nucleotides are TGTGCCAGCAGTGAAACCGGGACAGGGCCTGGCGAGCAGTACTTC. Protein sequence: CASSETGTGPGEQYF.

The chain combines TRBV10-1 with TRBJ2-5; the D gene is possibly TRBD2 (8 bases). This CDR3 region has 16 residues. In germline, CDR1 is WNHNN, CDR2 SYGVQD (reference sequence). V lost 2 bases and J lost 5, with 18 bases in between. This chain's CDR3 is CASSEGLAGGRETQYF. CDR3 in DNA: TGCGCCAGCAGTGAGGGACTAGCAGGGGGTCGGGAGACCCAGTACTTC.

The rearrangement joins TRBV2 to TRBJ2-5; 10 bases align to TRBD2. Unmatched junction bases numbered 3, after V lost 0 bases and J lost 2 bases. Germline V CDR1 and CDR2: SNHLY, FYNNEI. This CDR3 has 16 residues. The CDR3 region has the DNA TGTGCCAGCAGTGAAGCGCAAGCGGGAGGGCAAGAGACCCAGTACTTC. Translating it yields CASSEAQAGGQETQYF.

The chain joins TRBV19 to TRBJ1-2; D is perhaps TRBD1 (5 bases). The CDR3 extends over 15 amino acids. CDR1 and CDR2 from the germline V gene are LNHDA and SQIVND (reference sequence). V lost 4 bases to trimming and J lost 8 bases, with 20 bases between them. The DNA of the CDR3 is TGTGCCAGTAGTACCTTTGCTACAGGAATGTGGGGCTACACCTTC. This gives the protein CASSTFATGMWGYTF.

This clone was counted once. J is TRBJ2-7 and V is TRBV7-9; 8 positions agree with TRBD2. V lost 2 bases, J lost 5 bases, and 8 bases stayed unmatched. Germline CDR1 and CDR2: SEHNR and FQNEAQ (reference sequence). This CDR3 has 15 amino acids. The CDR3: CASSLWGAGADEQYF. The CDR3 coding sequence is TGTGCCAGCAGCTTATGGGGAGCGGGGGCCGACGAGCAGTACTTC.

The rearrangement links TRBV4-2 to TRBJ1-3; 10 nucleotides agree with TRBD1. The CDR3 extends over 15 amino acids. J was trimmed by 0 bases and V by 7 bases; bases with no gene match: 3. Germline V gene sequence: CDR1 LGHNA, CDR2 YNFKEQ. The CDR3 coding sequence is TGTGCCAGCACCCGGGACAGGGGCTCTGGAAACACCATATATTTT. It is translated as CASTRDRGSGNTIYF.

The V and J genes are TRBV28 and TRBJ1-2; TRBD1 is a possible D gene (5 bases). The germline V gene has CDR1 MDHEN and CDR2 SYDVKM. Trimming pared 3 bases from V and 0 bases from J, leaving 8 bases between. CDR3 length: 14 residues. The DNA of the CDR3 is TGTGCCAGCAGTTTTGCAGGGTCTAACTATGGCTACACCTTC. It is translated as CASSFAGSNYGYTF.

The V gene is TRBV6-5, the J gene TRBJ1-1; no clear D. CDR1 and CDR2 (germline): MNHEY, SVGAGI. The CDR3 runs 13 residues. Trimming took off 6 bases at V and 1 base at J, with 9 bases between the two ends. The CDR3 nucleotides read TGTGCCAGCAGCCCTCTCGAGAACACTGAAGCTTTCTTT. Translation: CASSPLENTEAFF.

This clone has only one observation. The V gene is TRBV7-9, the J gene TRBJ2-7; D possibly corresponds to TRBD2 (7 bases). The length of the CDR3 is 16 residues. V was shortened by 5 bases and J by 3 bases, with 20 bases between the two germline ends. In germline, CDR1 is SEHNR, CDR2 FQNEAQ (reference sequence). The chain's CDR3 is CASSPSGRGANYEQYF. DNA of the CDR3: TGTGCCAGCAGCCCGTCGGGTCGGGGGGCGAACTACGAGCAGTACTTC. Full variable domain (remainder filled in from reference TRBV7-9 and TRBJ2-7): DTGVSQNPRHKITKRGQNVTFRCDPISEHNRLYWYRQTLGQGPEFLTYFQNEAQLEKSRLLSDRFSAERPKGSFSTLEIQRTEQGDSAMYLCASSPSGRGANYEQYFGPGTRLTVT.

The chain employs TRBV5-1 and TRBJ1-1; tentatively, D is TRBD1 (5 bases). V was pared by 0 bases and J by 5 bases, with 17 bases between. Germline V gene lookup returns CDR1 SGHRS and CDR2 YFSETQ. The CDR3 contains 16 residues. The CDR3 DNA reads as TGCGCCAGCAGCTTGGTCGGGGCCGACGAGAGGACTGAAGCTTTCTTT. As protein: CASSLVGADERTEAFF.

A single count supports this clone. The rearrangement links TRBV11-2 to TRBJ2-7; 15 positions agree with TRBD2. Germline CDR1 reads SGHAT; CDR2 reads FQNNGV. V lost 4 bases and J lost 2; bases outside the gene matches: 6. This CDR3 has 17 amino acids. CDR3 protein: CASSSGLAGGLAYEQYF. CDR3 in DNA: TGTGCCAGCAGCTCGGGACTAGCGGGAGGCCTAGCCTACGAGCAGTACTTC.

The CDR3 bases are TGTGCCTCCGACAGGGGCAGAAGCACAGATACGCAGTATTTT. Amino acid sequence: CASDRGRSTDTQYF. The chain uses TRBV30 and TRBJ2-3; 8 bases align to TRBD1. CDR3 length equals 14 residues. V shed 7 bases, J shed 0 bases, and the junction held 6 bases outside the gene matches. The germline V gene encodes CDR1 GTSNPN and CDR2 SVGIG (reference sequence).

The chain employs TRBV5-6 and TRBJ2-7; D is possibly TRBD1 or TRBD2 (5 bases each). CDR3 length equals 15 residues. Germline V CDR1 and CDR2: SGHDT, YYEEEE. V shed 0 bases and J shed 0 bases, with 10 bases lying between them. Written as DNA, the CDR3 is TGTGCCAGCAGCTTGGATGCAGGGAGCTCCTACGAGCAGTACTTC. Amino acid sequence: CASSLDAGSSYEQYF.

J is TRBJ1-5 and V is TRBV29-1; 7 bases agree with TRBD1. Germline CDR1 is SQVTM and CDR2 is ANQGSEA. This CDR3 is 12 amino acids long. The ends lost 6 bases at V and 6 bases at J; junction bases unmatched: 5. The CDR3 is CSVGNRGQPQHF. CDR3 DNA: TGCAGCGTGGGGAACAGGGGTCAGCCCCAGCATTTT. The full variable domain, with the rest looked up from reference TRBV29-1 and TRBJ1-5, is SAVISQKPSRDICQRGTSLTIQCQVDSQVTMMFWYRQQPGQSLTLIATANQGSEATYESGFVIDKFPISRPNLTFSTLTVSNMSPEDSSIYLCSVGNRGQPQHFGDGTRLSIL.

J is TRBJ2-1 and V is TRBV5-6, with 14 bases fitting TRBD2. This CDR3 is built from 16 residues. Trimming removed 9 bases from V and 1 base from J; junction bases left unmatched: 6. Germline V gene data show CDR1 as SGHDT and CDR2 as YYEEEE. This chain's CDR3 is CATGLAGVVSYNEQFF. As DNA, the CDR3 is TGTGCCACGGGACTAGCGGGGGTAGTTTCCTACAATGAGCAGTTCTTC.

The rearrangement joins TRBV6-4 to TRBJ1-5; 8 bases fit TRBD1. The CDR3 has 16 residues. With 6 bases clipped from V and 0 bases from J, the junction kept 7 bases outside the gene matches. Germline-derived CDR1 and CDR2 are MRHNA and SNTAGT. As DNA, the CDR3 is TGTGCCAGCAGCGCAAGGACAGGGAGTAGCAATCAGCCCCAGCATTTT. This translates into CASSARTGSSNQPQHF.

This CDR3 is CASSAFRQFF. In DNA form, the CDR3 reads TGTGCCAGCAGCGCGTTCCGGCAGTTCTTC. The V gene is TRBV2, the J gene TRBJ2-1, with unresolved D. V shed 6 bases and J shed 12 bases, with 9 bases lying between them. The germline V gene encodes CDR1 SNHLY and CDR2 FYNNEI. The CDR3 has 10 amino acids. The complete variable domain, with remaining parts taken from reference TRBV2 and TRBJ2-1, reads EPEVTQTPSHQVTQMGQEVILRCVPISNHLYFYWYRQILGQKVEFLVSFYNNEISEKSEIFDDQFSVERPDGSNFTLKIRSTKLEDSAMYFCASSAFRQFFGPGTRLTVL.

V gene TRBV21-1 combines with J gene TRBJ1-6. TRBV21-1 is a listed pseudogene. The CDR3 loop spans 19 amino acids. The CDR3 DNA follows: TGTGCCAGCAGCAAAGGTGGAACACCCTTAAGCTCCTATAATTCACCCCTCCACTTT. Residues: CASSKGGTPLSSYNSPLHF.

The V and J genes are TRBV6-5 and TRBJ2-5, with TRBD1 identical over 7 bases. The CDR3 runs to 14 residues. The J segment lost 3 bases and the V segment lost 5 bases, leaving 6 bases of the junction unmatched. The germline V gene encodes CDR1 MNHEY and CDR2 SVGAGI. CDR3 in DNA: TGTGCCAGCAGTCATACCACAGGGGAAGAGACCCAGTACTTC. This encodes CASSHTTGEETQYF.

V is TRBV25-1 and J is TRBJ2-7, with D uncertain. Germline CDR1 MGHDK, CDR2 SYGVNS. With 3 bases removed from V and 1 base from J, the gap between germline ends came to 1 base. The CDR3 is 11 amino acids. CDR3 sequence (DNA): TGTGCCAGCAGTGATTCCTACGAGCAGTACTTC. Translation gives CASSDSYEQYF.

The chain recombines TRBV5-1 with TRBJ2-6; D is possibly TRBD1 (6 bases). Germline lookup yields CDR1 SGHRS and CDR2 YFSETQ. V was trimmed by 4 bases and J by 0 bases, leaving 8 bases between them. This CDR3 has 15 amino acids. CDR3 sequence reads: CASSQGGSGANVLTF. CDR3 in DNA: TGCGCCAGCAGCCAAGGGGGCTCTGGGGCCAACGTCCTGACTTTC.

The gene calls are TRBV4-1 and TRBJ2-7; 7 bases agree with TRBD1. With 0 bases clipped from V and 1 base from J, the junction kept 15 bases outside the gene matches. Germline V gives CDR1 MGHRA, CDR2 YSYEKL. The CDR3 runs 19 residues. The CDR3, as DNA: TGCGCCAGCAGCCAAGAGGTCCGGATTCCGGGACAGTTTTCCTACGAGCAGTACTTC. Protein sequence: CASSQEVRIPGQFSYEQYF.

This chain joins TRBV15 and TRBJ2-1; a weak D match, TRBD2 (6 bases). Trimming removed 6 bases from V and 8 bases from J, with 20 bases in between. The germline gives CDR1 LNHNV, CDR2 YYDKDF (reference sequence). The CDR3 sequence is 15 residues long. This CDR3 is CATSSPGTGYDEQFF. In DNA form, the CDR3 reads TGTGCCACCAGTTCTCCCGGGACTGGGTACGATGAGCAGTTCTTC. The complete variable domain, with remaining parts taken from reference TRBV15 and TRBJ2-1, reads DAMVIQNPRYQVTQFGKPVTLSCSQTLNHNVMYWYQQKSSQAPKLLFHYYDKDFNNEADTPDNFQSRRPNTSFCFLDIRSPGLGDTAMYLCATSSPGTGYDEQFFGPGTRLTVL.

The rearrangement uses TRBV11-2 and TRBJ2-2, with 8 bases identical to TRBD2. This CDR3 has 16 amino acids. CDR1 and CDR2 (germline): SGHAT, FQNNGV. The V and J ends lost 5 bases and 8 bases, in that order; junction bases with no gene match: 13. In nucleotides, the CDR3 is TGTGCCAGCAGCCATGAGAGACTAGCGAATTCAGGGGAGCTGTTTTTT. This encodes CASSHERLANSGELFF.